This TCR beta chain is from a study of T cells in Graves' hyperthyroidism and ophthalmopathy. A word on this clonotype: Its antigen is not known.

J was trimmed by 4 bases and V by 4 bases; bases with no gene match: 13. This CDR3 comprises 17 residues. Germline CDR1 and CDR2: PRHDT and FYEKMQ (reference sequence). Findings and limits, study-wide: Ophthalmopathy was separated from stable hyperthyroidism by a 13 V-J model. Most clonotypes expanded in the thyroid (above 0.001) were also present in blood. Ophthalmopathy was identified by the model a median about six months ahead of onset.

RNA transcripts yielded amplified TCR beta CDR3 regions. The HTBI primer set served for first-round RT-PCR of the TCR CDR3. MiXCR, applied by TCRdb to the multiplex PCR reads, yields one record per CDR3 protein. The table includes a few hundred thousand distinct CDR3 sequences, about 45% detected once. The chain is built from TRBV13 and TRBJ1-2; 9 positions match TRBD1. This receptor was identified in a woman younger than 30 with Graves' hyperthyroidism. The sample comprised peripheral blood or thyroid tissue (not recorded which). The CDR3 sequence: CASSWTGQGPRGYGYTF. CDR3 bases: TGTGCCAGCAGCTGGACGGGACAGGGACCTAGAGGCTATGGCTACACCTTC.